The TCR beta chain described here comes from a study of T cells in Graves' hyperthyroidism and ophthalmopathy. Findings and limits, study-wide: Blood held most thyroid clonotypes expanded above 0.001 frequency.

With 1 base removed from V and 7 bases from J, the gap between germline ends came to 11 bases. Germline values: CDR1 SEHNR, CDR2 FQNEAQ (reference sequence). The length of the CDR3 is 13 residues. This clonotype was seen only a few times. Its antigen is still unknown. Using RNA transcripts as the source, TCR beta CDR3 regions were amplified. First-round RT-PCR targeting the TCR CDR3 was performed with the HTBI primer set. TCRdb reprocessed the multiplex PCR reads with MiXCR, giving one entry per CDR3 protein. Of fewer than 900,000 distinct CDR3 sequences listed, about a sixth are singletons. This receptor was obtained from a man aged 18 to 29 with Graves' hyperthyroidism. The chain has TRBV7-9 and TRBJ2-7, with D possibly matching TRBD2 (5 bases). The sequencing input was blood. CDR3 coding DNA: TGTGCCAGCAGCTTAGACCTATCGGGGGAGCAGTACTTC. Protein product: CASSLDLSGEQYF.